The rows below give T cell receptor beta chains drawn from one sample of a study of T cell responses to AZD1222 COVID-19 vaccine. Sequencing was performed with immunoSEQ multiplex PCR; in TCRdb, only in-frame clones are kept and a portion is missing. The top ten clones hold 6.2% of a sample with 95,000 to 150,000 clones, 70% to 90% of them seen once. The specimen comprised peripheral blood, sampled on day 0 of AZD1222 vaccination. These receptors were obtained from an adult in good health. The CDR3 runs from the conserved cysteine through the conserved F or W. Each record gives: D gene, clone size, V gene, J gene, CDR3 protein, CDR3 DNA. The D gene is left open where the match is weak. Not all rows give a size; the values are once, few, many and, for expanded clones, a class.

.	.	TRBV7-2	TRBJ1-3	CASSLGSSGNTIYF	TGTGCCAGCAGCTTAGGGAGCTCTGGAAACACCATATATTTT
.	.	TRBV6-2/TRBV6-3	TRBJ1-1	CASSYRSGVGTEAFF	TGTGCCAGCAGTTACCGATCAGGGGTGGGCACTGAAGCTTTCTTT
.	.	TRBV7-2	TRBJ2-7	CASSLGGAGGYEQYF	TGTGCCAGCAGCTTAGGGGGGGCAGGGGGCTACGAGCAGTACTTC
.	.	TRBV6-5	TRBJ2-1	CASTQDNEQFF	TGTGCCAGCACCCAGGATAATGAGCAGTTCTTC
TRBD1	.	TRBV6-4	TRBJ1-2	CASSTDRPYVNYGYTF	TGTGCCAGCAGTACGGACAGGCCATATGTAAACTATGGCTACACCTTC
TRBD2	.	TRBV7-8	TRBJ2-7	CASSLTSGAYEQYF	TGTGCCAGCAGCTTAACTAGCGGCGCCTACGAGCAGTACTTC
.	.	TRBV10-3	TRBJ2-1	CAIGQQGYNEQFF	TGTGCCATCGGTCAGCAGGGCTACAATGAGCAGTTCTTC
.	.	TRBV19	TRBJ1-6	CASTTGLSYNSPLHF	TGTGCCAGTACCACAGGTCTCTCCTATAATTCACCCCTCCACTTT
.	.	TRBV18	TRBJ1-1	CASSPSPNTEAFF	TGTGCCAGCTCACCGAGTCCGAACACTGAAGCTTTCTTT
.	.	TRBV7-9	TRBJ2-1	CASSLAAGNEQFF	TGTGCCAGCAGCCTAGCAGCAGGGAATGAGCAGTTCTTC
.	.	TRBV14	TRBJ1-1	CASSQDMGTEAFF	TGTGCCAGCAGCCAAGACATGGGCACTGAAGCTTTCTTT
.	.	TRBV5-1	TRBJ1-1	CASSRDPNTEAFF	TGCGCCAGCAGCCGGGACCCGAACACTGAAGCTTTCTTT
.	.	TRBV4-3	TRBJ2-7	CASSQDFRPNYEQYF	TGCGCCAGCAGCCAAGACTTTAGGCCCAACTACGAGCAGTACTTC
.	once	TRBV7-3	TRBJ2-5	CASSKNPGRQETQYF	TGTGCCAGCAGCAAAAACCCGGGACGACAAGAGACCCAGTACTTC
TRBD1	.	TRBV28	TRBJ1-3	CASSHYRGLGNTIYF	TGTGCCAGCAGCCATTACAGGGGGCTTGGAAACACCATATATTTT
TRBD1	once	TRBV6-5	TRBJ2-2	CATTRTGWTGELFF	TGTGCCACGACCCGGACAGGGTGGACCGGGGAGCTGTTTTTT
.	.	TRBV4-1	TRBJ1-1	CASSQGGAGTEAFF	TGCGCCAGCAGCCAAGGCGGGGCGGGCACTGAAGCTTTCTTT
.	.	TRBV7-2	TRBJ1-1	CASSLLENTEAFF	TGTGCCAGCAGCTTACTCGAGAACACTGAAGCTTTCTTT
TRBD1	.	TRBV6-5	TRBJ1-5	CATDRGNQPQHF	TGTGCCACCGACAGGGGCAATCAGCCCCAGCATTTT
.	once	TRBV6-5	TRBJ1-3	CAISSQPPGNTIYF	TGTGCCATCTCGTCTCAGCCACCCGGAAACACCATATATTTT
TRBD2	.	TRBV5-1	TRBJ2-7	CASSVTGTSGGSSYEQYF	TGCGCCAGCAGCGTTACCGGGACTAGCGGGGGGTCGTCCTACGAGCAGTACTTC
.	.	TRBV19	TRBJ2-7	CASSIGTDLYEQYF	TGTGCCAGTAGTATAGGGACAGACCTCTACGAGCAGTACTTC
.	.	TRBV29-1	TRBJ2-6	CSAGTPGANVLTF	TGCAGCGCCGGGACCCCTGGGGCCAACGTCCTGACTTTC
TRBD1	.	TRBV2	TRBJ2-4	CASSPSDRANAAKNIQYF	TGTGCCAGCAGTCCCTCAGACAGGGCCAACGCGGCCAAAAACATTCAGTACTTC
.	.	TRBV7-2	TRBJ2-2	CASSLVSRGGTGELFF	TGTGCCAGCAGCTTAGTTTCCCGCGGAGGGACCGGGGAGCTGTTTTTT
.	once	TRBV5-4	TRBJ1-5	CASSRMVWQLGQPQHF	TGTGCCAGCAGCCGGATGGTTTGGCAGCTGGGTCAGCCCCAGCATTTT
.	.	TRBV6-6	TRBJ1-5	CASSRQDNQPQHF	TGTGCCAGCAGTAGACAGGACAATCAGCCCCAGCATTTT
TRBD1	.	TRBV28	TRBJ1-5	CASRFEGALYNQPQHF	TGTGCCAGCCGTTTTGAGGGGGCTCTATACAATCAGCCCCAGCATTTT
.	.	TRBV9	TRBJ2-7	CASSVGGGTYEQYF	TGTGCCAGCAGCGTAGGTGGTGGAACCTACGAGCAGTACTTC
.	.	TRBV11-1	TRBJ2-7	CASSFQTFYEQYF	TGTGCCAGCAGCTTCCAGACGTTCTACGAGCAGTACTTC
TRBD2	.	TRBV7-6	TRBJ2-7	CASSLVGSGGGEQYF	TGTGCCAGCAGCCTAGTGGGTAGCGGGGGTGGGGAGCAGTACTTC
.	.	TRBV2	TRBJ2-3	CASTDGVADTQYF	TGTGCCAGCACCGACGGGGTAGCAGATACGCAGTATTTT
.	.	TRBV28	TRBJ1-6	CASSLVGSGSPLHF	TGTGCCAGCAGTTTGGTAGGGTCCGGGTCACCCCTCCACTTT
.	few	TRBV5-1	TRBJ2-7	CASRPRTETIYEQYF	TGCGCCAGCAGACCCAGGACAGAAACAATCTACGAGCAGTACTTC
.	.	TRBV19	TRBJ1-2	CASSIRKKGDYGYTF	TGTGCCAGTAGTATCCGGAAAAAAGGGGACTATGGCTACACCTTC
TRBD2	.	TRBV5-1	TRBJ2-3	CASSFRGGGTDTQYF	TGCGCCAGCAGCTTCCGCGGGGGGGGCACAGATACGCAGTATTTT
TRBD1	.	TRBV5-5	TRBJ1-2	CASSLAAGQHYGYTF	TGTGCCAGCAGCCTGGCTGCGGGACAGCACTATGGCTACACCTTC
TRBD1	.	TRBV5-1	TRBJ2-3	CASSLGQGARSITDTQYF	TGCGCCAGCAGCTTGGGACAGGGGGCGAGGTCAATCACAGATACGCAGTATTTT
.	.	TRBV29-1	TRBJ1-5	CSVGTDYSNQPQHF	TGCAGCGTTGGCACAGATTATAGCAATCAGCCCCAGCATTTT
TRBD1	.	TRBV6-1	TRBJ1-2	CASSEPPGQTYGYTF	TGTGCCAGCAGTGAACCTCCGGGACAGACCTATGGCTACACCTTC
.	.	TRBV5-1	TRBJ2-7	CASSLAVGEGRYF	TGCGCCAGCAGCTTGGCCGTGGGAGAGGGAAGGTACTTC
.	.	TRBV29-1	TRBJ1-2	CSAGSRNYGYTF	TGCAGCGCCGGCAGCAGGAACTATGGCTACACCTTC
.	.	TRBV3-1/TRBV3-2	TRBJ1-3	CASSQGPHSGNTIYF	TGTGCCAGCAGCCAGGGACCCCACTCTGGAAACACCATATATTTT
.	.	TRBV2	TRBJ1-5	CASSETHGPGRQPQHF	TGTGCCAGCAGTGAGACCCACGGTCCCGGACGACAGCCCCAGCATTTT
TRBD1	.	TRBV12-3/TRBV12-4	TRBJ2-1	CASSLEDRAEQFF	TGTGCCAGCAGTTTAGAGGACAGGGCTGAGCAGTTCTTC
.	once	TRBV5-6	TRBJ1-4	CASSRRVTTNEKLFF	TGTGCCAGCAGCAGGCGGGTTACAACTAATGAAAAACTGTTTTTT
TRBD1	.	TRBV7-6	TRBJ1-4	CASSLGWTGDNEKLFF	TGTGCCAGCAGCTTAGGGTGGACAGGAGATAATGAAAAACTGTTTTTT
.	.	TRBV15	TRBJ1-1	CATSPQRNTEAFF	TGTGCCACCAGTCCCCAGCGGAACACTGAAGCTTTCTTT
.	.	TRBV7-9	TRBJ2-1	CASSLNNGDEQFF	TGTGCCAGCAGCTTGAACAATGGGGATGAGCAGTTCTTC
TRBD1	once	TRBV28	TRBJ2-7	CASSRGQSYEQYF	TGTGCCAGCAGTAGGGGACAGTCCTACGAGCAGTACTTC
.	.	TRBV2	TRBJ2-7	CASSGNRVDSEQYF	TGTGCCAGCAGTGGAAACAGGGTTGACTCCGAGCAGTACTTC
TRBD1	.	TRBV27	TRBJ1-5	CASSFGTGNQPQHF	TGTGCCAGCAGCTTTGGGACAGGAAATCAGCCCCAGCATTTT
TRBD1	.	TRBV2	TRBJ1-5	CASSPTGGYNQPQHF	TGTGCCAGCAGTCCGACAGGGGGTTACAATCAGCCCCAGCATTTT
TRBD1	.	TRBV5-8	TRBJ2-1	CASSPRDRNAPKYYNEQFF	TGTGCCAGCAGCCCTCGGGACAGAAACGCCCCGAAATACTACAATGAGCAGTTCTTC